This is a list of T cell receptor beta chains from one sample in a study of T cells after yellow fever vaccination. TCRdb called the 5' RACE reads again in MiXCR, with one record for every CDR3 protein. The data contain over 250,000 distinct CDR3 sequences, roughly 5% of them singletons. The material was CD4+ T cells sorted from PBMCs, obtained on the day of the yellow fever booster vaccination. These TCRs come from a man aged 18 to 29 who received the YFV17D yellow fever vaccine. CDR3s include the opening cysteine and the closing phenylalanine or tryptophan. A D gene is named only where the DNA matches it firmly. Size tells how often a clone was seen (once, few, many) or the class of an expanded clone, and some rows leave it out.

d_gene,j_gene,v_gene,abundance,CDR3nt,CDR3aa
-,TRBJ2-1,TRBV6-5,-,TGTGCCAGCAGCGATATAGGACTGGGCTTCTACAATGAGCAGTTCTTC,CASSDIGLGFYNEQFF
-,TRBJ2-3,TRBV3-1,-,TGTGCCAGCAGCCAAAGACTTGGCCGGGCTTCAGATACGCAGTATTTT,CASSQRLGRASDTQYF
TRBD2,TRBJ2-3,TRBV19,-,TGTGCCAGTAGTACCCTCGCGGGGGGCACAGATACGCAGTATTTT,CASSTLAGGTDTQYF
TRBD1,TRBJ1-5,TRBV20-1,-,TGCAGTGCTAGCGGACAGGGCCGGAGCAATCAGCCCCAGCATTTT,CSASGQGRSNQPQHF
-,TRBJ2-4,TRBV12-3/TRBV12-4,many,TGTGCCAGCAGTTTAGGGCCAGTACTAGCCAAAAACATTCAGTACTTC,CASSLGPVLAKNIQYF
-,TRBJ2-1,TRBV4-2,-,TGTGCCAGCAGCCAGACGGACTCCGACAATGAGCAGTTCTTC,CASSQTDSDNEQFF
-,TRBJ1-5,TRBV27,few,TGTGCCAGCAGCCGGAGGAGCAATCAGCCCCAGCATTTT,CASSRRSNQPQHF
TRBD2,TRBJ2-3,TRBV6-1,-,TGTGCCAGCGGGGGGGGAGGAAACCCGACTACGCAGTATTTT,CASGGGGNPTTQYF
TRBD2,TRBJ2-4,TRBV5-1,many,TGCGCCAGCAGCTTGATCTATGCGGGGGGGATTGGAAACATTCAGTACTTC,CASSLIYAGGIGNIQYF
-,TRBJ2-6,TRBV11-2,many,TGTGCCAGCAGCTTTTCAGGGGCGCCCTCCGGGGCCAACGTCCTGACTTTC,CASSFSGAPSGANVLTF
-,TRBJ1-6,TRBV7-2,few,TGTGCCAGCAGCGCCAGAGGTATTAGGTCACCCCTCCACTTT,CASSARGIRSPLHF
-,TRBJ2-2,TRBV6-5,-,TGTGCCAGCAGCCGGCGCCCAGACACCGGGGAGCTGTTTTTT,CASSRRPDTGELFF
TRBD1,TRBJ2-2,TRBV12-3/TRBV12-4,many,TGTGCCAGCAGTTTGGGACAGGGCGCGAACACCGGGGAGCTGTTTTTT,CASSLGQGANTGELFF
TRBD1,TRBJ2-1,TRBV7-2,-,TGTGCCAGCAGCTTGACCCGGGACAGGAATGAGCAGTTCTTC,CASSLTRDRNEQFF
-,TRBJ2-2,TRBV3-1,few,TGTGCCAGCAGCCAACGAGAGGGGCACGGGGAGCTGTTTTTT,CASSQREGHGELFF
-,TRBJ2-1,TRBV7-8,few,TGTGCCAGCAGCTTAGTGGCGGTAGGACAGATGTACAATGAGCAGTTCTTC,CASSLVAVGQMYNEQFF
TRBD2,TRBJ2-3,TRBV7-8,few,TGTGCCAGCAGCTCCGCTCGGGAGCGGGGGCGCACAGATACGCAGTATTTT,CASSSARERGRTDTQYF
-,TRBJ1-2,TRBV28,few,TGTGCCAGCAGAAGTACTGGGACTGATGGCTACACCTTC,CASRSTGTDGYTF
TRBD2,TRBJ2-3,TRBV20-1,-,TGCAGTGCTAGTAGCGGGGGCACAGATACGCAGTATTTT,CSASSGGTDTQYF
-,TRBJ2-3,TRBV29-1,-,TGCAGCGTTGAAGACCCCCGGAGGTCGGATACGCAGTATTTT,CSVEDPRRSDTQYF
TRBD1,TRBJ1-1,TRBV3-1,many,TGTGCCAGCAGACTGACAGGGGGCACTGAAGCTTTCTTT,CASRLTGGTEAFF
-,TRBJ1-4,TRBV20-1,-,TGCAGTGCTAGAGAGGAGGGTGGGGGATATGAAAAACTGTTTTTT,CSAREEGGGYEKLFF
-,TRBJ1-1,TRBV20-1,-,TGCAGTGCTAGAGGGGGCAGCAGCAATGAAGCTTTCTTT,CSARGGSSNEAFF
-,TRBJ2-7,TRBV11-2,few,TGTGCCAGCGGCGTTTGGAACGAGCAGTACTTC,CASGVWNEQYF
-,TRBJ2-5,TRBV7-9,-,TGTGCCAGCAGCTTTCGCTCTTCTAGCGTCCAAGAGACCCAGTACTTC,CASSFRSSSVQETQYF